Following are 28 T cell receptor beta chains from one sample sequenced in a study of blood T cell repertoires in COVID-19. Generated by immunoSEQ multiplex PCR, the TCRdb table keeps only in-frame clones and is missing some. The profile covers around 100,000 clones, with around nine tenths appearing a single time and about 4.5% taken by the ten largest. The source material was peripheral blood. The receptor set was obtained from a man in his forties or fifties with acute or convalescent COVID-19.

This clone was recorded once. The gene calls are TRBV29-1 and TRBJ2-5; the match to TRBD2 covers 7 bases. Losses at the gene ends were 3 bases for V and 3 bases for J; bases not matched to a gene: 4. The CDR3 extends over 13 amino acids. Germline CDR1 reads SQVTM; CDR2 reads ANQGSEA. In DNA form, the CDR3 reads TGCAGCGTTGAGGGGGGGACGAAAGAGACCCAGTACTTC. It translates to CSVEGGTKETQYF.

This clone was recorded at least ten times. The V and J genes are TRBV3-1 (or the pseudogene TRBV3-2) and TRBJ2-7; a possible D gene is TRBD2 (5 bases). V was trimmed by 0 bases and J by 5 bases, leaving 8 bases between them. CDR3 length equals 13 residues. CDR1 and CDR2 from the germline V gene are LGHDT and YNNKEL (reference sequence). The CDR3 spells CASSQDFGDEQYF. The DNA of the CDR3 is TGTGCCAGCAGCCAAGACTTCGGGGACGAGCAGTACTTC.

The V call is TRBV2, the J call TRBJ2-1; D is perhaps TRBD2 (5 bases). The CDR3 is 15 residues long. Germline loops: CDR1 SNHLY, CDR2 FYNNEI. Between the trimmed V and J ends, which lost 5 bases and 3 bases, there was a span of 14 bases. In DNA form, the CDR3 reads TGTGCCAGCAGTCGTGCGAGCGGCCTCTACAATGAGCAGTTCTTC. This codes for CASSRASGLYNEQFF.

This sequence joins TRBV19 and TRBJ1-5; tentative D call: TRBD1 (6 bases). Germline V lookup: CDR1 LNHDA, CDR2 SQIVND (reference sequence). CDR3 length: 13 residues. Trimming cost V 4 bases and J 7 bases, with 11 bases left between them. In nucleotides, the CDR3 is TGTGCCAGTAGTAGCCAGACAGGCCAGCCCCAGCATTTT. Amino acids: CASSSQTGQPQHF.

This sequence joins TRBV7-9 and TRBJ1-2, with 10 positions matching TRBD1. Germline values: CDR1 SEHNR, CDR2 FQNEAQ (reference sequence). This CDR3 contains 17 residues. V shed 0 bases, J shed 7 bases, and the junction held 11 bases outside the gene matches. The CDR3 spells CASSLAGQGGSLGGYTF. The CDR3 DNA reads as TGTGCCAGCAGCTTAGCCGGACAGGGGGGTTCTCTTGGTGGCTACACCTTC.

This rearrangement joins TRBV12-5 to TRBJ1-1; 12 bases line up with TRBD1. The germline V gene has CDR1 LGHNT and CDR2 FRNRAP. This CDR3 spans 15 amino acids. The trim removed 6 bases at V and 0 bases at J, leaving 2 bases unmatched. CDR3 DNA: TGTGCTAGTGGGGGACAGGGGGCGGTGAACACTGAAGCTTTCTTT. Its translation: CASGGQGAVNTEAFF.

This chain joins TRBV2 and TRBJ1-1; 10 bases map to TRBD1. The CDR3 runs to 13 residues. V shed 9 bases, J shed 5 bases, and the junction held 6 bases outside the gene matches. The germline gives CDR1 SNHLY, CDR2 FYNNEI. The CDR3 reads CASQDRGYTEAFF. CDR3 DNA: TGTGCCAGTCAGGACAGGGGGTATACTGAAGCTTTCTTT.

The chain combines TRBV7-9 with TRBJ1-2, with a possible D match to TRBD1 (6 bases). The CDR3 length is 13 residues. V lost 5 bases and J 8 bases, leaving 15 bases between the germline ends. Looked up from germline, CDR1 is SEHNR and CDR2 is FQNEAQ (reference sequence). The CDR3 is CASSESGAQGYTF. CDR3 bases: TGTGCCAGCAGCGAATCAGGGGCGCAGGGCTACACCTTC.

This chain connects TRBV5-1 to TRBJ2-1, with 11 nucleotides matching TRBD2. V dropped 4 bases and J dropped 0; count of bases not matched to a gene: 3. Looked up from germline, CDR1 is SGHRS and CDR2 is YFSETQ. This CDR3 spans 16 amino acids. CDR3 region: CASSQTSGVSYNEQFF. The CDR3, as DNA: TGCGCCAGCAGCCAGACTAGCGGGGTCTCCTACAATGAGCAGTTCTTC.

J is TRBJ1-1 and V is TRBV5-1; 8 bases match TRBD1. The V segment lost 3 bases and the J segment 3 bases; nucleotides outside the gene matches: 7. The CDR3 length is 15 residues. CDR1 is SGHRS and CDR2 is YFSETQ in the germline V gene. Here the CDR3 DNA reads TGCGCCAGCAGCTCGGGAGGACAGGGCGACACTGAAGCTTTCTTT. This gives the protein CASSSGGQGDTEAFF. Variable domain in full (rest from reference TRBV5-1 and TRBJ1-1): KAGVTQTPRYLIKTRGQQVTLSCSPISGHRSVSWYQQTPGQGLQFLFEYFSETQRNKGNFPGRFSGRQFSNSRSEMNVSTLELGDSALYLCASSSGGQGDTEAFFGQGTRLTVV.

CDR3 sequence (DNA): TGTGCCAGCAGCCCGGGGGGATGGGGGAGCTCCTACAATGAGCAGTTCTTC. Encoded protein: CASSPGGWGSSYNEQFF. This chain uses TRBV7-6 with TRBJ2-1; 7 nucleotides agree with TRBD2. The CDR3 has 17 amino acids. The J segment lost 0 bases and the V segment lost 5 bases, leaving 10 bases of the junction unmatched. CDR1 is SGHVS and CDR2 is FNYEAQ in the germline V gene.

V usage is TRBV10-3 and J usage is TRBJ1-4; possible D gene TRBD1, 5 bases. Germline loops: CDR1 ENHRY, CDR2 SYGVKD. V lost 4 bases and J 4 bases, leaving 16 bases between the germline ends. This CDR3 has 16 amino acids. CDR3 in amino acids: CAISGNRDGGNEKLFF. In DNA, the CDR3 is TGTGCCATCAGTGGTAACCGGGACGGGGGTAATGAAAAACTGTTTTTT.

In this sample, this clone turned up many times. The rearrangement links TRBV5-1 to TRBJ2-2, with 7 bases lining up with TRBD1. This CDR3 has 15 residues. CDR1 is SGHRS, CDR2 YFSETQ, per germline. V was clipped by 5 bases and J by 0 bases; unmatched bases: 4. The CDR3 DNA reads TGCGCCAGCAGTAGACAGGGATCGAACACCGGGGAGCTGTTTTTT. Its translation is CASSRQGSNTGELFF.

The CDR3 DNA reads TGCAGTGCTTCGGAGGGCCTCGAGCAGTACTTC. It translates to CSASEGLEQYF. The chain links TRBV20-1 to TRBJ2-7, with D perhaps TRBD2 (6 bases). This CDR3 spans 11 amino acids. The V and J ends lost 5 bases and 6 bases respectively, with 11 bases between them. From germline, CDR1 is DFQATT and CDR2 SNEGSKA (reference sequence).

The J gene is TRBJ1-1, the V gene TRBV19, with D perhaps TRBD1 (6 bases). CDR1 is LNHDA, CDR2 SQIVND, per germline (reference sequence). V was shortened by 7 bases and J by 5 bases, with 14 bases between the two germline ends. The CDR3 totals 13 residues. CDR3 DNA sequence: TGTGCCAGTAATCCAAAACAGGGAACTGAAGCTTTCTTT. Translation gives CASNPKQGTEAFF.

The genes are TRBV6-1 and TRBJ1-2; D is possibly TRBD1 (6 bases). Germline values: CDR1 MNHNS, CDR2 SASEGT. The CDR3 length is 16 residues. V was trimmed by 4 bases and J by 7 bases, leaving 22 bases between them. The CDR3 protein is CASSARGSDRGPGYTF. CDR3 sequence (DNA): TGTGCCAGCAGTGCAAGGGGATCGGACAGAGGCCCTGGCTACACCTTC.

This chain joins TRBV28 and TRBJ1-2, with a tentative D call TRBD1 (5 bases). The CDR3 length is 17 residues. Germline V gene lookup returns CDR1 MDHEN and CDR2 SYDVKM. V was trimmed by 7 bases and J by 2 bases, leaving 23 bases between them. For the CDR3, the DNA is TGTGCCAGCATCATCCGGGGGGAGAGAGGTCGGAACTATGGCTACACCTTC. This translates into CASIIRGERGRNYGYTF.

J is TRBJ1-2 and V is TRBV4-2, with a tentative D call TRBD1 (5 bases). The CDR3 totals 13 residues. Germline lookup yields CDR1 LGHNA and CDR2 YNFKEQ. Trimming cost V 6 bases and J 5 bases, with 13 bases left between them. CDR3 DNA: TGTGCCAGCAGTACGGGGGGGGGATATGGCTACACCTTC. Amino acids: CASSTGGGYGYTF.

V and J are TRBV19 and TRBJ2-3, with 8 bases aligning to TRBD2. The germline V gene encodes CDR1 LNHDA and CDR2 SQIVND (reference sequence). J was trimmed by 2 bases and V by 3 bases; bases with no gene match: 1. The CDR3 sequence is 14 residues long. This CDR3 reads CASSMTSDTDTQYF. The CDR3 DNA is TGTGCCAGTAGTATGACTAGCGACACAGATACGCAGTATTTT. Filled out from reference TRBV19 and TRBJ2-3, the complete variable domain reads DGGITQSPKYLFRKEGQNVTLSCEQNLNHDAMYWYRQDPGQGLRLIYYSQIVNDFQKGDIAEGYSVSREKKESFPLTVTSAQKNPTAFYLCASSMTSDTDTQYFGPGTRLTVL.

The CDR3 DNA follows: TGTGCCAGCAGCCACCGACAGCTCTCTGGAAACACCATATATTTT. Translated, it gives CASSHRQLSGNTIYF. This chain connects TRBV7-9 to TRBJ1-3; D is perhaps TRBD1 (5 bases). CDR1 and CDR2 from the germline V gene are SEHNR and FQNEAQ (reference sequence). This CDR3 has 15 residues. The V end was cut by 5 bases, the J end by 0 bases, with 11 bases between.

The chain is built from TRBV19 and TRBJ1-2; TRBD1 agrees at 11 bases. The CDR3 sequence is 15 residues long. V lost 4 bases to trimming and J lost 6 bases; unmatched junction nucleotides: 7. Germline V gene data show CDR1 as LNHDA and CDR2 as SQIVND (reference sequence). The CDR3 DNA reads as TGTGCCAGTAGTAAACTGGACAGGGGGCATAATGGCTACACCTTC. Translated, it gives CASSKLDRGHNGYTF.

The J gene is TRBJ2-6, the V gene TRBV18, with TRBD1 matching over 11 bases. Losses at the gene ends were 3 bases for V and 0 bases for J; bases not matched to a gene: 1. Germline loops: CDR1 KGHSH, CDR2 LQKENI. The CDR3 extends over 17 amino acids. For the CDR3, the DNA is TGTGCCAGCTCACCGGGGACAGGGGGCTCTGGGGCCAACGTCCTGACTTTC. Translation: CASSPGTGGSGANVLTF.

The chain recombines TRBV4-1 with TRBJ2-5; D is possibly TRBD2 (5 bases). CDR3 length: 13 residues. Looked up from germline, CDR1 is MGHRA and CDR2 is YSYEKL. V lost 0 bases to trimming and J lost 13 bases, with 15 bases between them. Here the CDR3 DNA reads TGCGCCAGCAGCCAAGATTTTAACGGGGAGCTGTACTTC. The encoded protein is CASSQDFNGELYF.

V usage is TRBV4-1 and J usage is TRBJ2-7; 11 nucleotides line up with TRBD2. The ends lost 0 bases at V and 6 bases at J; junction bases unmatched: 7. This CDR3 spans 16 amino acids. Looked up from germline, CDR1 is MGHRA and CDR2 is YSYEKL. The CDR3 region is CASSQDRVAGGGEQYF. In nucleotides, the CDR3 is TGCGCCAGCAGCCAAGACAGGGTAGCGGGAGGGGGCGAGCAGTACTTC.

This chain uses TRBV2 with TRBJ1-1, with a tentative D call TRBD1 (6 bases). Germline V lookup: CDR1 SNHLY, CDR2 FYNNEI. V lost 1 base and J lost 0, with 6 bases in between. This CDR3 comprises 14 residues. Here the CDR3 reads CASSEDRVNTEAFF. The DNA of the CDR3 is TGTGCCAGCAGTGAAGACAGGGTGAACACTGAAGCTTTCTTT.

In this sample, this clone turned up once. This chain joins TRBV5-1 and TRBJ2-2, with unresolved D. This CDR3 comprises 12 residues. Germline V gene data show CDR1 as SGHRS and CDR2 as YFSETQ. The V end was cut by 4 bases, the J end by 7 bases, with 8 bases between. The CDR3 bases are TGCGCCAGCAGCCCGGTGTACGGGGAGCTGTTTTTT. This encodes CASSPVYGELFF. The full variable domain, in which reference TRBV5-1 and TRBJ2-2 provide the parts outside the CDR3, is KAGVTQTPRYLIKTRGQQVTLSCSPISGHRSVSWYQQTPGQGLQFLFEYFSETQRNKGNFPGRFSGRQFSNSRSEMNVSTLELGDSALYLCASSPVYGELFFGEGSRLTVL.

The chain uses TRBV27 and TRBJ2-7; 8 bases are shared with TRBD2. V gave up 5 bases and J gave up 2 bases; unmatched junction bases: 5. This CDR3 has 14 amino acids. Germline CDR1 and CDR2: MNHEY and SMNVEV (reference sequence). For the CDR3, the DNA is TGTGCCAGCAGTCTAGCGGGTAAGGCCTACGAGCAGTACTTC. Amino acid sequence: CASSLAGKAYEQYF.

This clone was observed a single time. V is TRBV20-1 and J is TRBJ1-4, with D possibly being TRBD1 (6 bases). The germline gives CDR1 DFQATT, CDR2 SNEGSKA (reference sequence). Trimming left V 6 bases short and J 10 bases short, with 15 bases between. CDR3 length equals 12 residues. CDR3 bases: TGCAGTGCCAGTGCGGGGGGCGGAAAACTGTTTTTT. This translates into CSASAGGGKLFF.